The T cell receptor beta chain described here comes from a study of molecular identifiers for immune sequencing clone quantification. Study-level information: Four portions were sequenced after RNA from 20,000 or 100,000 naive CD8 cells was split five ways in replicates. Study-wide results and caveats: Clones exceeding 20 RNA copies carried over 99% of effector molecules but under 1% of naive-cell molecules.

Researchers sorted naive CD8 T cells as cells that were CD8+CD4-CCR7+CD45RA+. Germline loops: CDR1 MGHRA, CDR2 YSYEKL. CDR3 length equals 12 residues. This clonotype appeared a few times. Its antigen remains unidentified. A single base separates this from a much larger clone, so it may be a read error. Previously described methods and listed TCR primers produced bulk TCR libraries. TCRdb recomputed calls from the PCR reads with MiXCR, one row per CDR3 protein. The table lists more than 60,000 distinct CDR3 sequences, less than 20% of them singletons. This sequence joins TRBV4-1 and TRBJ2-1; no definite D call. The receptor comes from a human donor in good health. Some libraries in this study had Jurkat cell RNA spiked in. The sequenced sample was naive CD8+ T cells from blood, with Jurkat cell RNA spiked in. The sample's subset: FACS-sorted CD8+CD4-CCR7+CD45RA+ naive T cells. This CDR3 is CTSSQVLGEQFF. The CDR3 bases are TGCACCAGCAGCCAAGTTTTAGGTGAGCAGTTCTTC.